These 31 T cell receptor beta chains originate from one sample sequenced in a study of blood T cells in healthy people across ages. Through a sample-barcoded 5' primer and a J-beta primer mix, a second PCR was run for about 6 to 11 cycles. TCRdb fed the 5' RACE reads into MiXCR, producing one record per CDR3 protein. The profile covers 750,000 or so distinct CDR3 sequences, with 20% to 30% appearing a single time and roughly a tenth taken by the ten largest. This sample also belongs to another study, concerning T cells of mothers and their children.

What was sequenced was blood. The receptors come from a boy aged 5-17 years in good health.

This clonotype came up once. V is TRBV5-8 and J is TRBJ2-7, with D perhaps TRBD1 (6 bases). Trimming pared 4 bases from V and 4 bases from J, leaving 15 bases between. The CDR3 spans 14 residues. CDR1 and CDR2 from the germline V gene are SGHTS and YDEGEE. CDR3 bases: TGTGCCAGCAGCGTGAGACAGGCTCCTTACGAGCAGTACTTC. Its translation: CASSVRQAPYEQYF.

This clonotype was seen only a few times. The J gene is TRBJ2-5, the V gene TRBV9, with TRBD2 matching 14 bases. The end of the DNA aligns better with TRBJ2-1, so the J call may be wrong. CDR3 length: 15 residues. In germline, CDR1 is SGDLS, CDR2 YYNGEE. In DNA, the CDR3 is TGTGCCAGCAGCGCCTTGGGACTAGCGGGAGAAGAGCAGTTCTTC. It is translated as CASSALGLAGEEQFF.

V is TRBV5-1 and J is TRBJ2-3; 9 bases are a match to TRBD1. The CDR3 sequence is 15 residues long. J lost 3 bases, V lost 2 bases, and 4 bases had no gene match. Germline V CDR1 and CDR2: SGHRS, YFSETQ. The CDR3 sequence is CASSFGTGKTDTQYF. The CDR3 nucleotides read TGCGCCAGCAGCTTCGGGACAGGGAAGACAGATACGCAGTATTTT.

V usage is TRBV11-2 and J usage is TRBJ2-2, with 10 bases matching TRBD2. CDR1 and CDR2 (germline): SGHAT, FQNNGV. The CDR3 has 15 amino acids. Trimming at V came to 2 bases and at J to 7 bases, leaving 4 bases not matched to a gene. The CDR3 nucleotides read TGTGCCAGCAGCTTAAGTAGCGGGGGGCTCGGGGAGCTGTTTTTT. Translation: CASSLSSGGLGELFF.

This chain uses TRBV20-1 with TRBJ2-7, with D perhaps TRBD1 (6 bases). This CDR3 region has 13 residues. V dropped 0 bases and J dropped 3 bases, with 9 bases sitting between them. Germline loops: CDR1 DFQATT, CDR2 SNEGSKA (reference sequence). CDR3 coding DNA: TGCAGTGCTAGAGAACAGGGCCACTACGAGCAGTACTTC. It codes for CSAREQGHYEQYF.

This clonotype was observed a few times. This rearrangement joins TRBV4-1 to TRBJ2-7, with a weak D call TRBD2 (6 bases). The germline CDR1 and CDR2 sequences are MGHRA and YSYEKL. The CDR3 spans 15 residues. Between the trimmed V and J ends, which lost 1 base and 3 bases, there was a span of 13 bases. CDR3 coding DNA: TGCGCCAGCAGCCAAGTGGGGGGTTTAAGCTACGAGCAGTACTTC. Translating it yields CASSQVGGLSYEQYF.

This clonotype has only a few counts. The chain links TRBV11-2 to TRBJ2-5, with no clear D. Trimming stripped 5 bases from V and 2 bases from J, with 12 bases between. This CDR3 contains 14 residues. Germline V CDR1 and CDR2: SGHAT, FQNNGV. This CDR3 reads CASSPRLAQETQYF. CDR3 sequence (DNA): TGTGCCAGCAGCCCTCGACTCGCTCAAGAGACCCAGTACTTC.

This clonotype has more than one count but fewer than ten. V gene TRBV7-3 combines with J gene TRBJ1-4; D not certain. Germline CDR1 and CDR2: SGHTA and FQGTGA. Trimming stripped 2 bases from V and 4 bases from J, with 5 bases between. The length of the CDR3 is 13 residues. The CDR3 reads CASSLLSNEKLFF. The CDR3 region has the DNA TGTGCCAGCAGCTTACTAAGTAATGAAAAACTGTTTTTT.

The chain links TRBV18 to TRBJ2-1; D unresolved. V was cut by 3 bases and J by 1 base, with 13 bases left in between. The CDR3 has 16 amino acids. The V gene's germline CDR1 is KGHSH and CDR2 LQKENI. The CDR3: CASSPVTVPSYNEQFF. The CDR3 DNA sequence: TGTGCCAGCTCACCGGTAACCGTTCCGTCCTACAATGAGCAGTTCTTC.

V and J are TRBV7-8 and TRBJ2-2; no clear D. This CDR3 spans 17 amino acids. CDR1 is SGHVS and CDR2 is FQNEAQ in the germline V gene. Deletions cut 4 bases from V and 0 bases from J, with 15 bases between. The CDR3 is CASSSTRAATNTGELFF. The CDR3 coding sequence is TGTGCCAGCAGCTCAACTCGGGCCGCAACGAACACCGGGGAGCTGTTTTTT.

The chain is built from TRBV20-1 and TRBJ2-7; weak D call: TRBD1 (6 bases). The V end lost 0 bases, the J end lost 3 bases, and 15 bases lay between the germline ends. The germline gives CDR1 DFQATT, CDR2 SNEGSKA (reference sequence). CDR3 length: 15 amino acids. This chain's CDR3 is CSARDPRTDVYEQYF. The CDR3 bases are TGCAGTGCTAGAGATCCTAGGACAGACGTCTACGAGCAGTACTTC.

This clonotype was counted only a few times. This CDR3 reads CASSQRTGLGYTF. CDR3 nucleotides: TGTGCCAGCAGCCAAAGGACAGGGCTTGGCTACACCTTC. V gene TRBV3-1 combines with J gene TRBJ1-2; 8 bases match TRBD1. V trimming: 2 bases; J trimming: 7 bases; junction bases outside the gene matches: 3. The CDR3 contains 13 residues. Germline lookup yields CDR1 LGHDT and CDR2 YNNKEL (reference sequence).

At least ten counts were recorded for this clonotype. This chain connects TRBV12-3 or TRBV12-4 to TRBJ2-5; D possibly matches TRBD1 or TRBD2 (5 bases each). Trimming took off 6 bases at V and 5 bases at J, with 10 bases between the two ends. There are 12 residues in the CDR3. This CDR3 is CASSLWGETQYF. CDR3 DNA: TGTGCCAGCAGCTTATGGGGGGAGACCCAGTACTTC.

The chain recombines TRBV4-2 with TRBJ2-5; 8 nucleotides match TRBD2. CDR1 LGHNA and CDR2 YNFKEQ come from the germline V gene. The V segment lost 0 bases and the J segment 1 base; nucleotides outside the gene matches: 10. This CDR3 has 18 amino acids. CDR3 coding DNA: TGTGCCAGCAGCCAAGATTTGCTGGGACTAGGGCTCCAAGAGACCCAGTACTTC. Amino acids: CASSQDLLGLGLQETQYF.

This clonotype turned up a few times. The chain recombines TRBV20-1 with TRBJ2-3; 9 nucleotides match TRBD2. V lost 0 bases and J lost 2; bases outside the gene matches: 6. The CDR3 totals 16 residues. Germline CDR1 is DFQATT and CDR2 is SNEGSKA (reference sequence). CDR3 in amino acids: CSARDLASGNTDTQYF. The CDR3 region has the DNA TGCAGTGCTAGAGATTTAGCTAGCGGGAACACAGATACGCAGTATTTT.

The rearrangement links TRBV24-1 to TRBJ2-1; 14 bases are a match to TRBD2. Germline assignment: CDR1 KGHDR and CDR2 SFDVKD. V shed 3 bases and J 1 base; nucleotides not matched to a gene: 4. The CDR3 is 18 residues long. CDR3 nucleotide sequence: TGTGCCACCAGTGATCCGGGACTAGCGGGAGCTTCCTACAATGAGCAGTTCTTC. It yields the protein CATSDPGLAGASYNEQFF.

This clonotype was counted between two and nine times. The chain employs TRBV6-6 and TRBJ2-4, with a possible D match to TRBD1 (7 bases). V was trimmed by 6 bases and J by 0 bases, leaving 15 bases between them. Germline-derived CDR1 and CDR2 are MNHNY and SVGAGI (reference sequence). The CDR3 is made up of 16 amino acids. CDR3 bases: TGTGCCAGCAGCCCTCGGGGGACAGTAGCCAAAAACATTCAGTACTTC. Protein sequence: CASSPRGTVAKNIQYF.

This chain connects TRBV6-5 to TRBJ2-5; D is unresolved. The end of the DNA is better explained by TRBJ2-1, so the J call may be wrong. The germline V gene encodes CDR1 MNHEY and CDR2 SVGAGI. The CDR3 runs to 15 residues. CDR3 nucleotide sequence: TGTGCCAGCAGTTACTCGACGCCCCTTAGCTATGAGCAGTTCTTC. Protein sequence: CASSYSTPLSYEQFF.

The CDR3 DNA reads as TGTGCCAGCAGCTCCCTCGAGATCCAAGAGACCCAGTACTTC. Protein product: CASSSLEIQETQYF. The rearrangement joins TRBV7-9 to TRBJ2-5, with D uncertain. From germline, CDR1 is SEHNR and CDR2 FQNEAQ (reference sequence). CDR3 length: 14 amino acids. The germline V and J ends were trimmed by 4 bases and 1 base, with 10 bases remaining between them.

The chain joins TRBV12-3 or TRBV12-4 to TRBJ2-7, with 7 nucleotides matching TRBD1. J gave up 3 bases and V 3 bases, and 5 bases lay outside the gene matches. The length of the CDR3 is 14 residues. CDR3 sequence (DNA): TGTGCCAGCAGTTTTGACAGGGTTTACTACGAGCAGTACTTC. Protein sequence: CASSFDRVYYEQYF.

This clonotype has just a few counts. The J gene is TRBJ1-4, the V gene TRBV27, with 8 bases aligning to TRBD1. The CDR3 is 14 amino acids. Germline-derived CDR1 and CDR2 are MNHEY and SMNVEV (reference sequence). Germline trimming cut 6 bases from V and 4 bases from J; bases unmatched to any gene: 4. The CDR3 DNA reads TGTGCCAGCAGAATGGACAGGGATAATGAAAAACTGTTTTTT. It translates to CASRMDRDNEKLFF.

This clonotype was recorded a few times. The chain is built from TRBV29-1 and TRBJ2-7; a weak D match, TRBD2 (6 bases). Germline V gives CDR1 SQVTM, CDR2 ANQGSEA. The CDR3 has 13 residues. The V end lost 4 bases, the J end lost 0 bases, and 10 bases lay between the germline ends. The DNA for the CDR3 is TGCAGCGTTGGGACTACAGTCTCCTACGAGCAGTACTTC. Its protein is CSVGTTVSYEQYF.

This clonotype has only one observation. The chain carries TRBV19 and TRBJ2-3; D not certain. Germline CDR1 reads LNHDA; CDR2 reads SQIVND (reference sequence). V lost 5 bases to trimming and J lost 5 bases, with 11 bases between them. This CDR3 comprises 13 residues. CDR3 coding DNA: TGTGCCAGTAGTCTCGACACAAGAGATACGCAGTATTTT. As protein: CASSLDTRDTQYF.

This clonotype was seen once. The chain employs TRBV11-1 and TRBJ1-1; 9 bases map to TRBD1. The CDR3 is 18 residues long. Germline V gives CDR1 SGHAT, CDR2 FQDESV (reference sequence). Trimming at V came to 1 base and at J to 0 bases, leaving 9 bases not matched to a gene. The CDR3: CASSLVLGQGHMNTEAFF. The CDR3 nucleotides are TGTGCCAGCAGCTTAGTCCTGGGACAGGGCCATATGAACACTGAAGCTTTCTTT.

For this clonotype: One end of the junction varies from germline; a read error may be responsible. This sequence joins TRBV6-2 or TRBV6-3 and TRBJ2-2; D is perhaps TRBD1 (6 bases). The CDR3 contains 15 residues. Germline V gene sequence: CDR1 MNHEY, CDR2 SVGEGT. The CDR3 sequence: CAGSPPGDGTGELFF. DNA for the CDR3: TGTGCCGGCAGTCCCCCAGGGGATGGCACCGGGGAGCTGTTTTTT.

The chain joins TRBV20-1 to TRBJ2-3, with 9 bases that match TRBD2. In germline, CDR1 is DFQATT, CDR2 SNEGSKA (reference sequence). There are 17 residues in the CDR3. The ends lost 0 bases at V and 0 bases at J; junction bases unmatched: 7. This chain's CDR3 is CSARDGGRGGSTDTQYF. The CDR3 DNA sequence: TGCAGTGCTAGAGATGGGGGGCGGGGGGGAAGCACAGATACGCAGTATTTT.

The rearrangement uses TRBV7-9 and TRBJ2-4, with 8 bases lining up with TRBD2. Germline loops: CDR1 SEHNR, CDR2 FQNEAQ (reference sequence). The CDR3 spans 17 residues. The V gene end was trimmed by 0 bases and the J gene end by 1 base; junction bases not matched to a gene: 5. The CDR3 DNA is TGTGCCAGCAGCTTAGCCAGCGGGGGAGACGCCAAAAACATTCAGTACTTC. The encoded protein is CASSLASGGDAKNIQYF.

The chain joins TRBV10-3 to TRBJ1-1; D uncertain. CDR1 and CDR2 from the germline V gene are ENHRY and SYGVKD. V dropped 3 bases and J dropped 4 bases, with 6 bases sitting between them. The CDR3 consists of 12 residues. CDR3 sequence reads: CAISETATEAFF. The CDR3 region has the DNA TGTGCCATCAGTGAAACAGCCACTGAAGCTTTCTTT.

The CDR3 coding sequence is TGTGCCAGCAGTTTAGGGGCCCTGGGTTATGGCTACACCTTC. The encoded protein is CASSLGALGYGYTF. The V call is TRBV12-3 or TRBV12-4, the J call TRBJ1-2; D unclear. This CDR3 is 14 amino acids long. V was cut by 1 base and J by 5 bases, with 11 bases left in between.

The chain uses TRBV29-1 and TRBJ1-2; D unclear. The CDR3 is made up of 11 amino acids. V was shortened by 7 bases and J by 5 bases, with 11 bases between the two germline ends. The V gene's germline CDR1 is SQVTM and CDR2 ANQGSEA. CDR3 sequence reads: CSAVTWYGYTF. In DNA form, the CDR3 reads TGCAGCGCAGTGACTTGGTATGGCTACACCTTC.

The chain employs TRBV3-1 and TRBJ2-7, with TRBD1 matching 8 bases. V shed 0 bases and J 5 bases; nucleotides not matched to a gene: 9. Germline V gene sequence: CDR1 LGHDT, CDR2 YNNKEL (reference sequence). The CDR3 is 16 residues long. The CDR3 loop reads CASSQEIATGANEQYF. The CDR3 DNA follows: TGTGCCAGCAGCCAAGAGATTGCGACAGGGGCCAACGAGCAGTACTTC.